This T cell receptor (beta chain) is from a study of cytomegalovirus exposure and HLA in healthy donors. At the level of the study: The roughly 120 validation repertoires, a later analysis reported, used the same platform as the 666 repertoires from the first cohort.

V was clipped by 4 bases and J by 7 bases, with 8 bases between them. Germline V gives CDR1 SGHRS, CDR2 YFSETQ. This CDR3 region has 12 residues. About this clone itself: Its antigen is not known.

Repertoires were generated with immunoSEQ multiplex PCR, while TCRdb's copy carries only in-frame clones and drops some. The sample carries 56,000 or so clones, around 93% recorded once. Study-wide points: Investigators reported approximately 170 TCR beta chains as tied to cytomegalovirus.

Donors were drawn from the approximately 130-subject validation cohort, separate from the roughly 700-subject first cohort. The source is a young woman in good health and CMV-seropositive. Sequencing used PBMCs. This chain joins TRBV5-1 and TRBJ2-2; no definite D call. CDR3 bases: TGCGCCAGCAGCGAGGAAAACGGGGAGCTGTTTTTT. It codes for CASSEENGELFF.